This T cell receptor beta chain was obtained from a study of cytomegalovirus exposure and HLA in healthy donors. In germline, CDR1 is GTSNPN, CDR2 SVGIG (reference sequence). The CDR3 totals 14 residues. The germline V and J ends were trimmed by 0 bases and 4 bases, with 7 bases remaining between them. PCR used 60 Vbeta primers and 13 Jbeta primers. Sequencing was performed with immunoSEQ multiplex PCR; in TCRdb, only in-frame clones are kept and a portion is missing. This sample has 100,000 or so clones, with roughly two thirds found just once. Sequencing was done on a sample of PBMCs. The chain couples TRBV30 to TRBJ1-6; D is undetermined. This clonotype originated in a man aged 35 to 55 in good health and CMV-seronegative. The chain's CDR3 is CAWSVGGYNSPLHF. In DNA form, the CDR3 reads TGTGCCTGGAGTGTGGGAGGATATAATTCACCCCTCCACTTT.